Listed here are 28 T cell receptor beta chains from one sample, sequenced in a study of tissue T cells after allogeneic stem cell transplantation. Time point here: mouse harvest day 7 after allogeneic transplant. Mouse grafts combined 10^7 T-cell-depleted bone marrow cells with 10^6 splenic CD5+ T cells. The data were produced by immunoSEQ multiplex PCR, yet TCRdb's version contains in-frame clones alone and is incomplete. This sample carries roughly 6,000 clones, roughly 47% of them seen once, and the ten largest clones take 7.8%. The sample consisted of gut tissue. The origin of the receptors is a female BALB/c mouse given C57BL/6 T cells with graft-versus-host disease after an allogeneic hematopoietic cell transplant.

With respect to this clone: Genes and germline are mouse. The read falls 1 residue short of the CDR3 end, and the missing part is taken from the germline J gene. The chain uses TRBV3 and TRBJ2-3, with 12 bases identical to TRBD2. Germline V CDR1 and CDR2: SNHLY, FYNGKV (reference sequence). The ends lost 4 bases at V and 0 bases at J; junction bases unmatched: 2. This CDR3 contains 16 residues. Incomplete CDR3 DNA: TGTGCCAGCAGCTACGACTGGGGGGGCAGTGCAGAAACGCTGTAT. It codes for CASSYDWGGSAETLY. Given in full, the CDR3 is CASSYDWGGSAETLYF.

A word on this clone: Germline and genes: mouse. The read ends 1 residue early relative to the CDR3; the germline J gene fills the gap. The chain recombines TRBV23 with TRBJ2-7; the table's D gene call, TRBD2, was not cross checked with the DNA. Germline assignment: CDR1 KGHTA and CDR2 FQNQQP. The CDR3 totals 14 residues. The covered CDR3 bases are TGCTCCAGCAGTCGCGGACTGGGGCCGTATGAACAGTAC. Protein: CSSSRGLGPYEQY. The CDR3 as a whole reads CSSSRGLGPYEQYF.

Remarks on this clone: The gene names given are mouse names. The read gets to within 1 residue of the CDR3 end, and the germline J gene fills in the rest. The V gene is TRBV26, the J gene TRBJ1-1; D perhaps matches TRBD1 (6 bases). Germline CDR1 is KGHPV and CDR2 is FQNQEV (reference sequence). The CDR3 is 13 amino acids. The ends were cut back, 6 bases at V and 0 bases at J, with 8 bases in the middle. CDR3 amino acids: CASRRTANTEVFF. CDR3 DNA, as far as it was read: TGTGCCAGCAGACGGACAGCAAACACAGAAGTCTTC. Looking up the rest from reference TRBV26 and TRBJ1-1 gives the full variable domain: NSKVIQTPRYLVKGQGQKAKMRCIPEKGHPVVFWYQQNKNNEFKFLINFQNQEVLQQIDMTEKRFSAECPSNSPCSLEIQSSEAGDSALYLCASRRTANTEVFFGKGTRLTVV.

A remark on this clone: Mouse names are used for the genes. The read falls 1 residue short of the CDR3 end, and the missing part is taken from the germline J gene. The rearrangement joins TRBV26 to TRBJ2-3; TRBD1 matches 9 bases. CDR1 is KGHPV and CDR2 is FQNQEV in the germline V gene (reference sequence). This CDR3 contains 15 residues. With 6 bases clipped from V and 0 bases from J, the junction kept 4 bases outside the gene matches. CDR3 sequence reads: CASRGQGSSAETLYF. The DNA read from the CDR3 is TGTGCCAGCAGAGGACAGGGGAGCAGTGCAGAAACGCTGTAT. Filled out from reference TRBV26 and TRBJ2-3, the complete variable domain reads NSKVIQTPRYLVKGQGQKAKMRCIPEKGHPVVFWYQQNKNNEFKFLINFQNQEVLQQIDMTEKRFSAECPSNSPCSLEIQSSEAGDSALYLCASRGQGSSAETLYFGSGTRLTVL.

Comments on this clone: The genes are named according to mouse. Read sequence stops 1 residue before the CDR3 end, and the germline J gene provides the missing end. The rearrangement uses TRBV26 and TRBJ2-7, with D perhaps matching TRBD1 (5 bases). CDR3 length: 13 amino acids. The ends were cut back, 6 bases at V and 3 bases at J, with 12 bases in the middle. CDR1 and CDR2 (germline): KGHPV, FQNQEV (reference sequence). CDR3 protein: CASSRQNYYEQYF. The sequenced CDR3 bases are TGTGCCAGCAGCCGACAGAATTACTATGAACAGTAC.

About this clone itself: Gene names denote mouse genes. The read stops 1 residue short of the end of the CDR3; the missing end is completed from the germline J gene. The gene calls are TRBV16 and TRBJ2-2; D perhaps matches TRBD2 (6 bases). CDR3 length equals 15 residues. The V end was cut by 0 bases, the J end by 4 bases, with 9 bases between. The germline V gene has CDR1 SGHSA and CDR2 FRNQAP. The CDR3 bases that were read are TGTGCAAGCAGCTTAGAGGGGGGAGGCACCGGGCAGCTCTAC. As protein: CASSLEGGGTGQLY. The full CDR3 protein reads CASSLEGGGTGQLYF. The variable domain in full, completed from reference TRBV16 and TRBJ2-2, reads NAGVIQTPRHKVTGKGQEATLWCEPISGHSAVFWYRQTIVQGLEFLTYFRNQAPIDDSGMPKERFSAQMPNQSHSTLKIQSTQPQDSAVYLCASSLEGGGTGQLYFGEGSKLTVL.

A note on this clone: Germline and genes: mouse. The read stops 1 residue short of the end of the CDR3; the missing end is completed from the germline J gene. The chain links TRBV3 to TRBJ2-7, with D tentatively TRBD1 (5 bases). This CDR3 comprises 13 residues. Trimming pared 5 bases from V and 0 bases from J, leaving 8 bases between. Germline V gene data show CDR1 as SNHLY and CDR2 as FYNGKV (reference sequence). The CDR3 bases that were read are TGTGCCAGCAGCCTTCAGGGCTCCTATGAACAGTAC. This encodes CASSLQGSYEQY. The CDR3 reads in full as CASSLQGSYEQYF.

Comments on this clone: Gene names refer to mouse genes. Sequencing ends 1 residue short of the CDR3 end; the germline J gene provides the rest. V gene TRBV15 combines with J gene TRBJ2-5, with 10 bases matching TRBD2. The junction had 9 bases not matched to a gene; V was cut back by 11 bases and J by 7 bases. CDR1 and CDR2 (germline): SGHND, FRSKSL. CDR3 size: 13 residues. The covered CDR3 bases are TGTGCCGGGAAGGACTGGGGGAAAAACACCCAGTAC. Its protein product is CAGKDWGKNTQY. From start to end, the CDR3 is CAGKDWGKNTQYF.

Regarding this clone: Mouse germline and gene names are used. The CDR3 goes on 1 residue after the read ends, and that part is filled in from the germline J gene. The chain links TRBV4 to TRBJ2-7; 9 nucleotides agree with TRBD2. Germline lookup yields CDR1 LGHDT and CDR2 YNNKQL (reference sequence). V trimming: 6 bases; J trimming: 0 bases; junction bases outside the gene matches: 6. This CDR3 is 15 amino acids long. CDR3 bases read: TGTGCCAGCAGTTTAGCGGGACTGGGCTCCTATGAACAGTAC. Residues: CASSLAGLGSYEQY. The whole CDR3 sequence reads CASSLAGLGSYEQYF.

Notes on this clone: Gene names denote mouse genes. Sequencing ends 1 residue short of the CDR3 end; the germline J gene provides the rest. The chain couples TRBV26 to TRBJ1-1; 9 nucleotides align to TRBD1. Trimming at V came to 8 bases and at J to 1 base, leaving 2 bases not matched to a gene. The CDR3 has 13 residues. Germline CDR1 reads KGHPV; CDR2 reads FQNQEV (reference sequence). The sequenced CDR3 bases are TGTGCCAGCGGGACAGGGCAAAACACAGAAGTCTTC. Its translation: CASGTGQNTEVF. The complete CDR3 sequence is CASGTGQNTEVFF.

As regards this clone: Gene names refer to mouse genes. The sequenced part of the CDR3 DNA is TGTGCCAGCAGCCAACCGGGACAAACCTATGAACAGTAC. Translation: CASSQPGQTYEQY. The entire CDR3 reads CASSQPGQTYEQYF. The chain carries TRBV5 and TRBJ2-7, with D maybe TRBD1 (6 bases). The CDR3 extends 1 residue past the end of the read, so its final part is completed from the germline J gene. The V and J ends lost 2 bases and 2 bases respectively, with 10 bases between them. This CDR3 has 14 amino acids. CDR1 and CDR2 from the germline V gene are LGHNA and YNLKQL (reference sequence).

By frequency in the sample, this clone is large. These gene names are mouse names. The CDR3 end is not reached by the read, which stops 1 residue before it; the germline J gene fills it in. This chain links TRBV12-1 with TRBJ2-4, with D possibly matching TRBD2 (6 bases). The ends were cut back, 0 bases at V and 0 bases at J, with 12 bases in the middle. The length of the CDR3 is 16 residues. CDR1 and CDR2 (germline): SGHSN, HYEKVE. The CDR3 region is CASSLVWGSSQNTLYF. The covered CDR3 bases are TGTGCCAGCTCTCTCGTCTGGGGATCTAGTCAAAACACCTTGTAC.

Concerning this clone itself: The gene symbols are mouse symbols. With the read ending 1 residue before the CDR3 end, the germline J gene is used to fill in that end. The chain is built from TRBV3 and TRBJ1-1, with D possibly TRBD1 on 6 matching bases. Germline CDR1 and CDR2: SNHLY and FYNGKV (reference sequence). CDR3 length: 13 amino acids. Trimming cost V 3 bases and J 4 bases, with 9 bases left between them. CDR3 region: CASSLTGGTEVFF. CDR3 DNA, as far as it was read: TGTGCCAGCAGCTTGACAGGAGGCACAGAAGTCTTC.

Concerning this clone itself: Mouse names are used for the genes. The CDR3 extends 1 residue past the end of the read, so its final part is completed from the germline J gene. V and J are TRBV26 and TRBJ2-5; tentative D call: TRBD2 (6 bases). CDR3 length: 15 residues. V lost 0 bases and J 3 bases, leaving 10 bases between the germline ends. Germline CDR1 KGHPV, CDR2 FQNQEV (reference sequence). CDR3 in amino acids: CASSLSLGRQDTQYF. CDR3 DNA, as far as it was read: TGTGCCAGCAGTCTGTCGCTGGGGAGGCAAGACACCCAGTAC.

About this clone: Gene names follow the mouse nomenclature. The DNA ends 1 residue before the CDR3 does, and the rest of the CDR3 is filled in from the germline J gene. This rearrangement joins TRBV23 to TRBJ2-3. The germline gives CDR1 KGHTA, CDR2 FQNQQP. The CDR3 has 13 amino acids. The CDR3 here is CSSSQGMAETLYF. The CDR3 DNA, read in part, is TGCTCCAGCAGTCAGGGGATGGCAGAAACGCTGTAT. Using reference TRBV23 and TRBJ2-3 for the parts outside the CDR3, the full variable domain is DAAVTQKPRYLIKMKGQEAEMKCIPEKGHTAVFWYQQKQSKELKFLIYFQNQQPLDQIDMVKERFSAVCPSSSLCSLGIRTCEAEDSALYLCSSSQGMAETLYFGSGTRLTVL.

This clone was seen a handful of times. These gene names are mouse names. The read finishes 1 residue shy of the CDR3 end, and the germline J gene is used to complete it. V is TRBV21 and J is TRBJ2-7; 9 bases are shared with TRBD1. TRBV21 has ORF status, its function being uncertain. The V gene end was trimmed by 2 bases and the J gene end by 6 bases; junction bases not matched to a gene: 2. The CDR3 extends over 13 amino acids. The DNA read from the CDR3 is TGTGCTAGCAGTCAAGGACAGGGGTCTGAACAGTAC. Its protein is CASSQGQGSEQY. The complete CDR3 sequence is CASSQGQGSEQYF.

As for this clone: Germline and genes here are mouse. The DNA ends 1 residue before the CDR3 does, and the rest of the CDR3 is filled in from the germline J gene. The chain couples TRBV24 to TRBJ2-5; no definite D call. Germline lookup yields CDR1 KGHTA and CDR2 FRNEEI. Deletions cut 4 bases from V and 6 bases from J, with 5 bases between. This CDR3 region has 11 residues. Incomplete CDR3 DNA: TGTGCCAGCAGTCCGGGGGACACCCAGTAC. Protein: CASSPGDTQY. The entire CDR3 reads CASSPGDTQYF.

Turning to this clone: The genes and germline here are from mouse. The observed sequence ends 1 residue before the CDR3 terminus, with the missing tail filled in from the germline J gene. The chain has TRBV17 and TRBJ1-1, with 9 bases fitting TRBD1. The CDR3 spans 14 residues. Per germline, CDR1 MNHDT and CDR2 YYDKIL. V lost 5 bases and J lost 1; bases outside the gene matches: 2. The CDR3: CASSRTGANTEVFF. CDR3 DNA (partial): TGTGCTAGCAGTCGGACAGGGGCGAACACAGAAGTCTTC.

Of note for this clone: The genes and germline here are from mouse. The observed sequence ends 1 residue before the CDR3 terminus, with the missing tail filled in from the germline J gene. J is TRBJ1-1 and V is TRBV3; D is unclear. V lost 2 bases, J lost 0 bases, and 4 bases lay in between. Germline CDR1 is SNHLY and CDR2 is FYNGKV (reference sequence). This CDR3 is 13 amino acids long. CDR3 DNA (partial): TGTGCCAGCAGCTTAACCGCAAACACAGAAGTCTTC. This encodes CASSLTANTEVF. The whole CDR3 sequence reads CASSLTANTEVFF.

In regard to this clone: Gene names are the mouse ones. The read ends 1 residue shy of where the CDR3 ends; the end is completed using the germline J gene. The chain combines TRBV29 with TRBJ2-3, with D possibly TRBD1 on 7 matching bases. This CDR3 spans 14 amino acids. With 2 bases removed from V and 3 bases from J, the gap between germline ends came to 9 bases. CDR1 and CDR2 (germline): MSHET, SYDVDS. The covered CDR3 bases are TGTGCTAGCAGTTTAAGGGGGCGAGCAGAAACGCTGTAT. As protein: CASSLRGRAETLY. The full CDR3 protein is CASSLRGRAETLYF.

As to this clone: Gene names are the mouse ones. The CDR3 is cut off 1 residue early in the read; its end comes from the germline J gene. This chain links TRBV26 with TRBJ2-2; TRBD2 agrees at 10 bases. The V gene's germline CDR1 is KGHPV and CDR2 FQNQEV (reference sequence). Losses at the gene ends were 4 bases for V and 3 bases for J; bases not matched to a gene: 5. The CDR3 is made up of 16 amino acids. The DNA read from the CDR3 is TGTGCCAGCAGTCCCCACTGGGGGGGATACACCGGGCAGCTCTAC. Translation gives CASSPHWGGYTGQLY. The whole CDR3 protein reads CASSPHWGGYTGQLYF.

This clone was seen only a few times. Gene names follow the mouse nomenclature. The read ends 1 residue shy of where the CDR3 ends; the end is completed using the germline J gene. The V and J genes are TRBV26 and TRBJ2-4; D ambiguous. The CDR3 is made up of 13 amino acids. V lost 4 bases and J lost 0, with 5 bases in between. Germline V gene sequence: CDR1 KGHPV, CDR2 FQNQEV (reference sequence). CDR3: CASSRGSQNTLYF. CDR3 bases read: TGTGCCAGCAGTCGGGGTAGTCAAAACACCTTGTAC. The full variable domain, with the rest looked up from reference TRBV26 and TRBJ2-4, is NSKVIQTPRYLVKGQGQKAKMRCIPEKGHPVVFWYQQNKNNEFKFLINFQNQEVLQQIDMTEKRFSAECPSNSPCSLEIQSSEAGDSALYLCASSRGSQNTLYFGAGTRLSVL.

This clone is medium-sized in the sample. Mouse names are used for the genes. The read falls 1 residue short of the CDR3 end, and the missing part is taken from the germline J gene. The V and J genes are TRBV3 and TRBJ1-3; D is uncertain. V lost 0 bases and J lost 1, with 4 bases in between. The CDR3 contains 14 residues. Per germline, CDR1 SNHLY and CDR2 FYNGKV (reference sequence). CDR3 DNA (partial): TGTGCCAGCAGCTTAGCAGGGTCTGGAAATACGCTCTAT. This gives the protein CASSLAGSGNTLY. The entire CDR3 is CASSLAGSGNTLYF.

A few counts support this clone. Mouse names are used for the genes. The sequence runs out 1 residue before the end of the CDR3; the remainder is reconstructed from the germline J gene. The rearrangement joins TRBV12-1 to TRBJ2-4; D may correspond to TRBD1 or TRBD2 (5 bases each). V dropped 0 bases and J dropped 0 bases, with 9 bases sitting between them. CDR1 is SGHSN and CDR2 is HYEKVE in the germline V gene. This CDR3 is built from 15 residues. The CDR3 region is CASSLAGGSQNTLYF. The CDR3 DNA, read in part, is TGTGCCAGCTCTCTCGCCGGGGGTAGTCAAAACACCTTGTAC.

This clone has a handful of counts. Genes and germline come from the mouse. The CDR3 extends 1 residue past the end of the read, so its final part is completed from the germline J gene. The chain links TRBV26 to TRBJ2-5, with TRBD2 matching over 10 bases. The germline CDR1 and CDR2 sequences are KGHPV and FQNQEV (reference sequence). V lost 4 bases to trimming and J lost 1 base; unmatched junction nucleotides: 5. The CDR3 is made up of 16 amino acids. CDR3 amino acids: CASSPLGGRDQDTQYF. The sequenced part of the CDR3 DNA is TGTGCCAGCAGTCCTCTGGGGGGGCGCGACCAAGACACCCAGTAC.

Comments on this clone: All gene names here are mouse names. The read ends 1 residue shy of where the CDR3 ends; the end is completed using the germline J gene. V usage is TRBV26 and J usage is TRBJ2-7, with 10 bases matching TRBD2. The V segment lost 8 bases and the J segment 4 bases; nucleotides outside the gene matches: 5. The CDR3 loop spans 13 amino acids. Per germline, CDR1 KGHPV and CDR2 FQNQEV (reference sequence). The chain's CDR3 is CASSTGGSYEQYF. CDR3 bases read: TGTGCCAGCTCGACTGGGGGGTCTTATGAACAGTAC.

For this clone: Genes and germline are mouse. CDR3 in amino acids: CTCSARDKNSDYTF. The CDR3 DNA, read in part, is TGCACCTGCAGTGCCCGGGACAAAAACTCCGACTACACC. The rearrangement joins TRBV1 to TRBJ1-2; TRBD1 might be the D (6 bases). The read ends 1 residue early relative to the CDR3; the germline J gene fills the gap. The germline gives CDR1 NSQYPW, CDR2 LRSPGD (reference sequence). The CDR3 length is 14 residues. Trimming removed 3 bases at V and 1 base at J, with 9 bases between.

A note on this clone: The genes and germline here are from mouse. The CDR3 end is not reached by the read, which stops 1 residue before it; the germline J gene fills it in. J is TRBJ1-2 and V is TRBV23. CDR1 is KGHTA and CDR2 is FQNQQP in the germline V gene. The CDR3 totals 13 residues. The chain's CDR3 is CSSSQGTNSDYTF. The sequenced part of the CDR3 DNA is TGCTCCAGCAGTCAAGGAACAAACTCCGACTACACC.